These 28 T cell receptor beta chains were all obtained from the same sample, sequenced in a study of T cells in Graves' hyperthyroidism and ophthalmopathy. Amplification of TCR beta CDR3 regions was performed using RNA transcripts as template. Carried out on the TCR CDR3, a first-round RT-PCR used the HTBI primer set. TCRdb reanalysed the multiplex PCR reads using MiXCR and keeps one entry per CDR3 protein. The table lists more than 500,000 distinct CDR3 sequences, about 14% of them singletons, with over 11% in the top ten. Sequencing used blood. The receptors come from a woman aged 40 to 50 with Graves' hyperthyroidism.

This clonotype was observed many times. The chain couples TRBV27 to TRBJ1-2; possible D gene TRBD1, 5 bases. V dropped 3 bases and J dropped 4 bases, with 9 bases sitting between them. Looked up from germline, CDR1 is MNHEY and CDR2 is SMNVEV (reference sequence). There are 13 residues in the CDR3. In DNA, the CDR3 is TGTGCCAGCAGTTTGTGGGGCAGCTATGGCTACACCTTC. It codes for CASSLWGSYGYTF.

This clonotype came up once. The chain carries TRBV2 and TRBJ2-1; TRBD2 aligns across 8 bases. The CDR3 has 12 amino acids. The J segment lost 10 bases and the V segment lost 6 bases, leaving 5 bases of the junction unmatched. Germline V gene data show CDR1 as SNHLY and CDR2 as FYNNEI. DNA of the CDR3: TGTGCCAGCAGCCGAACTAGCGGCGAGCAGTTCTTC. Protein: CASSRTSGEQFF.

This clonotype was counted only a few times. This sequence may be a read error, since a much larger clone differs from it by one base. The chain has TRBV28 and TRBJ2-3; 10 bases line up with TRBD1. The CDR3 consists of 15 residues. The germline V gene has CDR1 MDHEN and CDR2 SYDVKM. The CDR3 loop is CASRGPGQGSDAQYF. CDR3 nucleotide sequence: TGTGCCAGCAGGGGACCGGGACAGGGGTCAGATGCGCAGTATTTT.

The chain joins TRBV19 to TRBJ1-1, with TRBD1 identical over 7 bases. In germline, CDR1 is LNHDA, CDR2 SQIVND (reference sequence). CDR3 length: 16 amino acids. The ends lost 3 bases at V and 6 bases at J; junction bases unmatched: 13. For the CDR3, the DNA is TGTGCCAGTAGTATCGGACAGGCACCTCGGGGATCTGAAGCTTTCTTT. Protein product: CASSIGQAPRGSEAFF.

This clonotype was detected a few times. The chain links TRBV20-1 to TRBJ1-2, with D hard to call. Trimming pared 6 bases from V and 2 bases from J, leaving 13 bases between. The CDR3 runs to 13 residues. Germline CDR1 reads DFQATT; CDR2 reads SNEGSKA (reference sequence). CDR3 DNA: TGCAGTGCCAGGAGCGGTAGGAACTATGGCTACACCTTC. It translates to CSARSGRNYGYTF.

This clonotype was recorded at least ten times. This chain joins TRBV5-1 and TRBJ1-3; D might be TRBD1 (5 bases). V was cut by 0 bases and J by 0 bases, with 10 bases left in between. The CDR3 consists of 16 residues. The germline gives CDR1 SGHRS, CDR2 YFSETQ. The CDR3 region has the DNA TGCGCCAGCAGCTTGGGGGACGGAAACTCTGGAAACACCATATATTTT. It encodes CASSLGDGNSGNTIYF.

The V gene is TRBV9, the J gene TRBJ2-1, with D possibly TRBD2 on 5 matching bases. V shed 3 bases and J shed 5 bases, with 6 bases lying between them. Germline loops: CDR1 SGDLS, CDR2 YYNGEE. This CDR3 has 12 residues. DNA of the CDR3: TGTGCCAGCAGCGCGACTAACAATGAGCAGTTCTTC. Translating it yields CASSATNNEQFF.

This clonotype was counted at least ten times. V and J are TRBV3-1 and TRBJ1-6, with unresolved D. This CDR3 is built from 17 residues. Germline assignment: CDR1 LGHDT and CDR2 YNNKEL (reference sequence). V was trimmed by 0 bases and J by 7 bases, leaving 16 bases between them. Written as DNA, the CDR3 is TGTGCCAGCAGCCAAGAGCCTTCTTCAGCGGGGAATTCACCCCTCCACTTT. This encodes CASSQEPSSAGNSPLHF.

The chain links TRBV5-4 to TRBJ2-5; the D gene could be TRBD1 or TRBD2 (6 bases each). The CDR3 covers 18 residues. V lost 0 bases and J 1 base, leaving 19 bases between the germline ends. CDR1 SGHNT and CDR2 YYREEE come from the germline V gene (reference sequence). The chain's CDR3 is CASSLGGVPGTLQETQYF. DNA of the CDR3: TGTGCCAGCAGCTTGGGGGGGGTCCCCGGGACACTCCAAGAGACCCAGTACTTC.

Concerning this clonotype itself: A clone one base away is much larger, so this may be a read error. The V and J genes are TRBV6-1 and TRBJ1-5; D gene ambiguous. The V and J ends lost 6 bases and 1 base respectively, with 13 bases between them. CDR3 length: 15 residues. Germline loops: CDR1 MNHNS, CDR2 SASEGT. CDR3 region: CASRQGYQSNQPQHF. The CDR3 bases are TGTGCCAGCAGGCAAGGATATCAGAGCAATCAGCCCCAGCATTTT.

The chain recombines TRBV6-9 with TRBJ2-7; D is ambiguous. The CDR3 loop spans 12 amino acids. Germline V gene data show CDR1 as MNHGY and CDR2 as SVAAGI. The germline V and J ends were trimmed by 3 bases and 6 bases, with 9 bases remaining between them. The CDR3 here is CASSYPRAEQYF. The CDR3 coding sequence is TGTGCCAGCAGTTACCCCCGAGCCGAGCAGTACTTC.

The V and J genes are TRBV12-3 or TRBV12-4 and TRBJ2-2, with TRBD2 matching over 7 bases. CDR3 length equals 15 residues. The ends lost 3 bases at V and 7 bases at J; junction bases unmatched: 8. This chain's CDR3 is CASSFGGGQVGELFF. The CDR3 DNA sequence: TGTGCCAGCAGTTTCGGCGGGGGTCAGGTCGGGGAGCTGTTTTTT.

This clonotype was observed a handful of times. The chain has TRBV4-2 and TRBJ2-2, with a tentative D call TRBD2 (6 bases). Germline V gene lookup returns CDR1 LGHNA and CDR2 YNFKEQ. The ends were cut back, 4 bases at V and 5 bases at J, with 26 bases in the middle. The CDR3 is 19 amino acids. DNA of the CDR3: TGTGCCAGCAGCCTATGGAGACTAGGGGATACCATCTCGACCGGGGAGCTGTTTTTT. This codes for CASSLWRLGDTISTGELFF.

At least ten counts were recorded for this clonotype. The chain recombines TRBV10-3 with TRBJ2-5; D is possibly TRBD2 (5 bases). CDR3 size: 13 residues. Trimming shortened V by 0 bases and J by 5 bases, and 7 bases separated the two germline ends. Germline CDR1 and CDR2: ENHRY and SYGVKD. The CDR3: CAISESERETQYF. The CDR3 coding sequence is TGTGCCATCAGTGAGTCCGAGCGGGAGACCCAGTACTTC.

This clonotype was seen ten or more times. The chain uses TRBV10-3 and TRBJ2-5; 7 nucleotides align to TRBD2. This CDR3 region has 15 residues. The V segment lost 1 base and the J segment 4 bases; nucleotides outside the gene matches: 6. CDR1 and CDR2 from the germline V gene are ENHRY and SYGVKD. The DNA for the CDR3 is TGTGCCATCAGTGAGTTGTCTAGCGGATTAGAGACCCAGTACTTC. Translated, it gives CAISELSSGLETQYF.

Many counts were recorded for this clonotype. J is TRBJ2-2 and V is TRBV5-1; 9 bases are a match to TRBD1. CDR1 is SGHRS and CDR2 is YFSETQ in the germline V gene. The CDR3 totals 15 residues. Trimming took 2 bases from V and 4 from J; bases not matched to a gene: 3. The CDR3 protein is CASSLGQGSTGELFF. CDR3 DNA: TGCGCCAGCAGCTTAGGACAGGGGAGCACCGGGGAGCTGTTTTTT.

This clonotype has at least ten counts. The chain is built from TRBV14 and TRBJ2-2; D possibly corresponds to TRBD1 (6 bases). Trimming cost V 8 bases and J 0 bases, with 10 bases left between them. Germline V gives CDR1 SGHDN, CDR2 FVKESK. This CDR3 is built from 14 residues. In DNA form, the CDR3 reads TGTGCCAGCCAGGACAGATCGAACACCGGGGAGCTGTTTTTT. Protein sequence: CASQDRSNTGELFF.

This clonotype was seen many times. V and J are TRBV12-3 or TRBV12-4 and TRBJ2-1; tentative D call: TRBD2 (5 bases). The CDR3 is made up of 11 amino acids. V was clipped by 6 bases and J by 6 bases, with 6 bases between them. The CDR3 sequence: CASRAGNEQFF. DNA of the CDR3: TGTGCCAGCAGGGCGGGCAATGAGCAGTTCTTC.

This clonotype showed up many times. This chain joins TRBV28 and TRBJ2-7, with 10 bases fitting TRBD2. CDR3 length: 15 amino acids. Germline V gene sequence: CDR1 MDHEN, CDR2 SYDVKM. Germline trimming cut 4 bases from V and 4 bases from J; bases unmatched to any gene: 7. The CDR3 coding sequence is TGTGCCAGCAGTTCCCCACTAGCGGGAAAGTACGAGCAGTACTTC. Translating it yields CASSSPLAGKYEQYF.

This clonotype occurred many times. The genes are TRBV20-1 and TRBJ1-2, with D unresolved. Germline values: CDR1 DFQATT, CDR2 SNEGSKA (reference sequence). This CDR3 contains 12 residues. V lost 3 bases, J lost 7 bases, and 12 bases lay in between. CDR3 bases: TGCAGTGCTAGTTGGCGGACCCGTGGCTACACCTTC. Translated, it gives CSASWRTRGYTF.

About this clonotype: With a much larger clone just one base away, this may be a read error. The gene calls are TRBV28 and TRBJ2-3; weak D call: TRBD1 (5 bases). V lost 2 bases and J lost 0, with 9 bases in between. The germline CDR1 and CDR2 sequences are MDHEN and SYDVKM. The CDR3 extends over 15 amino acids. CDR3 region: CASSLRGTSTDTQYF. CDR3 DNA sequence: TGTGCCAGCAGTTTAAGGGGAACTAGCACAGATACGCAGTATTTT.

This clonotype appeared many times. The chain joins TRBV5-6 to TRBJ2-5; 8 bases are shared with TRBD1. V lost 1 base and J lost 5; bases outside the gene matches: 10. CDR3 size: 16 residues. Germline V gene sequence: CDR1 SGHDT, CDR2 YYEEEE. Here the CDR3 DNA reads TGTGCCAGCAGCTTGTACGCGACAGGGGTACGGGAGACCCAGTACTTC. Translated: CASSLYATGVRETQYF.

In its sample, this clonotype was seen many times. V is TRBV20-1 and J is TRBJ2-5; TRBD2 agrees at 9 bases. Germline loops: CDR1 DFQATT, CDR2 SNEGSKA (reference sequence). V gave up 2 bases and J gave up 5 bases; unmatched junction bases: 12. The CDR3 spans 16 residues. CDR3 region: CSARRDGSGSRETQYF. CDR3 DNA sequence: TGCAGTGCTAGACGGGATGGTAGCGGGAGCCGGGAGACCCAGTACTTC.

The rearrangement uses TRBV18 and TRBJ2-6; D unresolved. Germline V lookup: CDR1 KGHSH, CDR2 LQKENI. This CDR3 has 15 amino acids. Trimming left V 2 bases short and J 2 bases short, with 7 bases between. This CDR3 is CASSPRPAGANVLTF. In DNA form, the CDR3 reads TGTGCCAGCTCACCAAGGCCAGCTGGGGCCAACGTCCTGACTTTC.

This clonotype was seen a handful of times. The chain combines TRBV4-1 with TRBJ2-7; the match to TRBD2 covers 8 bases. The germline V gene has CDR1 MGHRA and CDR2 YSYEKL. The length of the CDR3 is 17 residues. J gave up 0 bases and V 1 base, and 8 bases lay outside the gene matches. The CDR3 nucleotides are TGCGCCAGCAGCCAAGTGGGCCTAGCGGGTACCTCCTACGAGCAGTACTTC. Protein product: CASSQVGLAGTSYEQYF.

This clonotype was recorded at least ten times. The chain has TRBV10-3 and TRBJ1-5; tentatively, D is TRBD1 (5 bases). V was trimmed by 4 bases and J by 2 bases, leaving 6 bases between them. The CDR3 consists of 13 residues. CDR1 and CDR2 (germline): ENHRY, SYGVKD. CDR3 loop: CAISGGGNQPQHF. CDR3 nucleotide sequence: TGTGCCATCAGTGGAGGGGGCAATCAGCCCCAGCATTTT.

In this sample, this clonotype turned up many times. The J gene is TRBJ2-3, the V gene TRBV20-1; 11 positions agree with TRBD2. CDR3 length: 15 residues. In germline, CDR1 is DFQATT, CDR2 SNEGSKA (reference sequence). The trim removed 0 bases at V and 4 bases at J, leaving 3 bases unmatched. In DNA, the CDR3 is TGCAGTGCTAGAGATACTAGCGGGAGCGCAGATACGCAGTATTTT. Its protein product is CSARDTSGSADTQYF.

Worth noting for this clonotype: This may be a read error: a much more frequent sequence differs by one nucleotide. The chain couples TRBV20-1 to TRBJ2-1, with 8 bases identical to TRBD1. The CDR3 is 15 residues long. Germline lookup yields CDR1 DFQATT and CDR2 SNEGSKA (reference sequence). Trimming at V came to 4 bases and at J to 6 bases, leaving 11 bases not matched to a gene. CDR3 sequence reads: CSAKSDRVACNEQFF. The CDR3 DNA follows: TGCAGTGCTAAGTCGGACAGGGTCGCCTGCAATGAGCAGTTCTTC.